This TCR beta chain was sequenced in a study of type 1 regulatory T cells (dated by TCRdb to the early 2020s). For context, the study as a whole: An in vitro protocol by which a Tr1-enriched, alloantigen-specific CD4 T cell product named T-allo10 was generated was characterized in the study. T-allo10 was being evaluated clinically in patients with hematological malignancies who were receiving allogeneic hematopoietic stem cell transplantation. Study-level results and caveats: A more restricted TCR repertoire was observed in Tr1 cells than in non-Tr1 cells, and this restriction was interpreted in the study as alloantigen-induced clonal expansion.

On this clonotype itself: Its antigen is currently not known. The sample holds no much larger clone one base away, and base qualities are not on file.

Sequencer: Illumina MiSeq. The raw public data were reprocessed by TCRdb itself: fastp quality trimming at Q25, MiXCR clonotype calling, in-frame beta chains only. Each entry merges the rows of one CDR3 protein and shows their most common DNA and genes. The sample includes just under 65,000 distinct CDR3 sequences, with almost 50% observed a single time. The top ten constitute roughly 2.2% of the sample. Sequences SEHNR (CDR1) and FQNEAQ (CDR2) are obtained from the germline V gene (reference sequence). V is shortened by 5 bases, J by 0 bases, and the region joining them spans 11 bases. From cysteine to phenylalanine, the CDR3 is 15 amino acids long. Only the CDR3 DNA is retained, 45 bases long and in frame from the first base.

The rearrangement combines TRBV7-9 with TRBJ1-5; the D gene is unclear. The sequence was collected from a human donor in good health. Sequenced: cultured non-Tr1 T cells, either the whole culture or a sorted T cell fraction (not recorded which). What the cell subset or site label conveys for this sample: non-Tr1 population from the T-allo10 product. CDR3 loop: CASSRHGYSNQPQHF. The DNA is TGTGCCAGCAGCAGGCACGGTTATAGCAATCAGCCCCAGCATTTT.